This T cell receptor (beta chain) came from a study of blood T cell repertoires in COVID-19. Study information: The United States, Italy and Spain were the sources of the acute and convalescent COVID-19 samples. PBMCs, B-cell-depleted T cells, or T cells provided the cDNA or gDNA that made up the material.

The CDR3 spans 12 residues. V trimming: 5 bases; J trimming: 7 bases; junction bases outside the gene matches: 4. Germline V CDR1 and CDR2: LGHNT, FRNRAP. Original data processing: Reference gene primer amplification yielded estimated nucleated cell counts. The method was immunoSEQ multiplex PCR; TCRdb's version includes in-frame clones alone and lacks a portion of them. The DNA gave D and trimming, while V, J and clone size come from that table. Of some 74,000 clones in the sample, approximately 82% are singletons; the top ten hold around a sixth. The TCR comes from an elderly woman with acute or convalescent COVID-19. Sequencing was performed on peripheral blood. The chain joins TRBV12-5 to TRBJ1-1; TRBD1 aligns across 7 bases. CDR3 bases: TGTGCTAGTGGTAGGGGGCTGAGTGAAGCTTTCTTT. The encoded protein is CASGRGLSEAFF.